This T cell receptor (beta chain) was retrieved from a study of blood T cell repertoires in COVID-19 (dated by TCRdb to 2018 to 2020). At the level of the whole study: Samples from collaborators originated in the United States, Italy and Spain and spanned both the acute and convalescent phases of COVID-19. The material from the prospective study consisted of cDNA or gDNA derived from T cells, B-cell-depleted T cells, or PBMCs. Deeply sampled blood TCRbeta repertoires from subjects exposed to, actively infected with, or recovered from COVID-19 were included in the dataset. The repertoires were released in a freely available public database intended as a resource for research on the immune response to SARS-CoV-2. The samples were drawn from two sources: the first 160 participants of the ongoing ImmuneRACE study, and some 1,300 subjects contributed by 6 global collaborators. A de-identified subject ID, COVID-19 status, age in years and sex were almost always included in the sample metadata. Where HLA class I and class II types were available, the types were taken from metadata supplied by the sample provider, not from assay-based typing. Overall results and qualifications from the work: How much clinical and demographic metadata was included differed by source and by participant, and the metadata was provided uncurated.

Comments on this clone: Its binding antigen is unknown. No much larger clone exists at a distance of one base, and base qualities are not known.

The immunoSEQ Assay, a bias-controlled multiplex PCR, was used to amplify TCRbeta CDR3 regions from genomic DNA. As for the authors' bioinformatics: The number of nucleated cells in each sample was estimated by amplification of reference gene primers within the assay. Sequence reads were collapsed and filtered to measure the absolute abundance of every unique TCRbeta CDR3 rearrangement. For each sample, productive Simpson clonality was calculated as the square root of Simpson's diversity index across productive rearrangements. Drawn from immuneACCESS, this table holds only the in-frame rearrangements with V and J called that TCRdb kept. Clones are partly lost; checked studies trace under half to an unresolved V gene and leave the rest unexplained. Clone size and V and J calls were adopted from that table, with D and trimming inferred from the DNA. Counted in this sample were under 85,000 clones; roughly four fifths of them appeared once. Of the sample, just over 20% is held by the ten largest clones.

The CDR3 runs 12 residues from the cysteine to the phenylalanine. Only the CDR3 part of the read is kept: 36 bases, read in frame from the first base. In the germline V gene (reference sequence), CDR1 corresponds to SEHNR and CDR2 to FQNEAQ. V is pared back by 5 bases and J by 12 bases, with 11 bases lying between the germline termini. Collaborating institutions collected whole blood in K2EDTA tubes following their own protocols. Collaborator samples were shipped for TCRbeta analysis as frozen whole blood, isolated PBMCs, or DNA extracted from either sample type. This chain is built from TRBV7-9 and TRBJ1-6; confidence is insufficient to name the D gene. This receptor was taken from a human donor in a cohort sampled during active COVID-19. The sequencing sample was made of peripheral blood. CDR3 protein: CASSLSGGPLHF. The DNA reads TGTGCCAGCAGCCTTAGTGGAGGACCCCTCCACTTT.